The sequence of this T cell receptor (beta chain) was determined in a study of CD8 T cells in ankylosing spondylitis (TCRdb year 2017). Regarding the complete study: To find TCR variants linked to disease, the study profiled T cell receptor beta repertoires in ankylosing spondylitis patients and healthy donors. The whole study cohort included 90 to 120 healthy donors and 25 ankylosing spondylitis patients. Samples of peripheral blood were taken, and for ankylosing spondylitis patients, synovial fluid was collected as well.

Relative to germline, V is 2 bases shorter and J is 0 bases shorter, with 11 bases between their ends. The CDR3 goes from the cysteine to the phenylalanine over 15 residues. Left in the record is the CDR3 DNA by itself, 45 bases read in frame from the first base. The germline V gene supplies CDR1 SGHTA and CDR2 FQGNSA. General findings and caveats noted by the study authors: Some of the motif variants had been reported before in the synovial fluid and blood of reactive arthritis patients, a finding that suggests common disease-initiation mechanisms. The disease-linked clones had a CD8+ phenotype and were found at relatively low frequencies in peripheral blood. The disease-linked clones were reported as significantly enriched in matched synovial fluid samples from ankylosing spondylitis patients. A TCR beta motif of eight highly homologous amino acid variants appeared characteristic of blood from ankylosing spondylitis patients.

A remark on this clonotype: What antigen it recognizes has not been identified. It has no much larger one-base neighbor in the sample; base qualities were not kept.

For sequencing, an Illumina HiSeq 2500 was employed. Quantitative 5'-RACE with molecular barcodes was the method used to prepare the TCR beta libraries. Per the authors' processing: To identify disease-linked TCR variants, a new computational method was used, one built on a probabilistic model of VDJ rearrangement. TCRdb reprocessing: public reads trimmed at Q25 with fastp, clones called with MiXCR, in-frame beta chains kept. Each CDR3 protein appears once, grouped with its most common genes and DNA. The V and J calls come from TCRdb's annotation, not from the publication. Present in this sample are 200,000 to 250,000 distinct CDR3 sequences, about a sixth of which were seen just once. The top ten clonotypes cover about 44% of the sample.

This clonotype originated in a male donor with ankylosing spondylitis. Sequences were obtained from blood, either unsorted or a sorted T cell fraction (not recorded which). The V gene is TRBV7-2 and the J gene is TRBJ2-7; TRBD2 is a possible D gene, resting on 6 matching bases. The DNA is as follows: TGTGCCAGCAGCTTAACCGGGAGAAGCTCCTACGAGCAGTACTTC. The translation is CASSLTGRSSYEQYF.